Listed below are T cell receptor beta chains from one sample, sequenced in a study of T cell responses to AZD1222 COVID-19 vaccine. Clones were read by immunoSEQ multiplex PCR, and TCRdb kept only the in-frame ones, dropping some. The table lists approximately 200,000 clones, approximately 89% of them singletons, with roughly 3.5% in the top ten. The material sequenced was peripheral blood, taken 28 days after the second AZD1222 dose. These receptors were taken from an adult who received the AZD1222 COVID-19 vaccine. Each CDR3 is given with its conserved first and last residue. Each record gives: V gene, J gene, D gene, clone size, CDR3 length, CDR3 protein, CDR3 DNA. D genes are given only for firm matches. Clone size is given for some rows only: seen once, a few or many times, or a class if the clone is expanded.

V: TRBV7-3; J: TRBJ2-3; D: TRBD2; size: -; length: 14; CDR3: CASSQGTSGDTQYF; DNA: TGTGCCAGCAGCCAGGGGACTAGCGGCGATACGCAGTATTTT
V: TRBV3-1/TRBV3-2; J: TRBJ2-3; D: TRBD2; size: -; length: 17; CDR3: CASSPLTSGRGTDTQYF; DNA: TGTGCCAGCAGCCCCCTGACTAGCGGGAGAGGCACAGATACGCAGTATTTT
V: TRBV7-9; J: TRBJ2-3; D: -; size: -; length: 17; CDR3: CASSPWAQTRATDTQYF; DNA: TGTGCCAGCAGCCCTTGGGCCCAAACTCGCGCCACAGATACGCAGTATTTT
V: TRBV7-9; J: TRBJ1-1; D: TRBD1; size: -; length: 16; CDR3: CASSHTRGDLNTEAFF; DNA: TGTGCCAGCAGCCACACCAGGGGGGATTTGAACACTGAAGCTTTCTTT
V: TRBV4-1; J: TRBJ1-4; D: -; size: -; length: 15; CDR3: CASSRQISTNEKLFF; DNA: TGCGCCAGCAGCCGACAGATTTCAACTAATGAAAAACTGTTTTTT
V: TRBV3-1/TRBV3-2; J: TRBJ2-3; D: -; size: once; length: 13; CDR3: CASSRRGTDTQYF; DNA: TGTGCCAGCAGCCGTAGGGGCACAGATACGCAGTATTTT
V: TRBV3-1/TRBV3-2; J: TRBJ2-1; D: TRBD2; size: -; length: 17; CDR3: CASSQDMLAGRYNEQFF; DNA: TGTGCCAGCAGCCAAGATATGCTAGCGGGAAGATACAATGAGCAGTTCTTC
V: TRBV12-3/TRBV12-4; J: TRBJ1-5; D: -; size: once; length: 12; CDR3: CASSLRETGLHF; DNA: TGTGCCAGCAGCCTGCGGGAGACGGGGCTGCATTTT
V: TRBV5-1; J: TRBJ2-5; D: -; size: -; length: 14; CDR3: CASSPEGGSETQYF; DNA: TGCGCCAGCAGCCCCGAGGGGGGTTCAGAGACCCAGTACTTC
V: TRBV4-1; J: TRBJ2-7; D: TRBD2; size: once; length: 13; CDR3: CASSQTSGYEQYF; DNA: TGCGCCAGCAGCCAAACTAGCGGTTACGAGCAGTACTTC
V: TRBV19; J: TRBJ2-7; D: -; size: -; length: 15; CDR3: CASSITHRVSREQYF; DNA: TGTGCCAGTAGTATAACCCACAGGGTCTCCCGCGAGCAGTACTTC
V: TRBV6-5; J: TRBJ1-4; D: -; size: -; length: 15; CDR3: CASRALQLTNEKLFF; DNA: TGTGCCAGCAGAGCGCTACAGCTAACTAATGAAAAACTGTTTTTT
V: TRBV7-9; J: TRBJ1-2; D: TRBD1; size: -; length: 18; CDR3: CASSPPQRSGTGVYGYTF; DNA: TGTGCCAGCAGCCCCCCCCAAAGATCCGGGACAGGAGTCTATGGCTACACCTTC
V: TRBV7-8; J: TRBJ2-3; D: -; size: -; length: 16; CDR3: CASSFRGGSSADTQYF; DNA: TGTGCCAGCAGCTTTAGGGGGGGATCTAGCGCAGATACGCAGTATTTT
V: TRBV10-3; J: TRBJ1-5; D: -; size: -; length: 11; CDR3: CAIGPDQPQHF; DNA: TGTGCCATCGGTCCGGATCAGCCCCAGCATTTT
V: TRBV20-1; J: TRBJ2-1; D: -; size: -; length: 11; CDR3: CSAGRGGEQFF; DNA: TGCAGTGCCGGAAGGGGTGGGGAACAGTTCTTC
V: TRBV30; J: TRBJ2-7; D: TRBD2; size: few; length: 16; CDR3: CAWSVRGLARLGEQYF; DNA: TGTGCCTGGAGTGTACGGGGACTAGCGAGATTAGGGGAGCAGTACTTC
V: TRBV7-3; J: TRBJ2-2; D: -; size: -; length: 14; CDR3: CASSLILNTGELFF; DNA: TGTGCCAGCAGCTTAATCTTAAACACCGGGGAGCTGTTTTTT
V: TRBV6-5; J: TRBJ1-5; D: -; size: -; length: 15; CDR3: CASSRTGMANQPQHF; DNA: TGTGCCAGCAGCCGCACAGGGATGGCCAATCAGCCCCAGCATTTT
V: TRBV14; J: TRBJ1-2; D: -; size: once; length: 16; CDR3: CASSQLVSAANYGYTF; DNA: TGTGCCAGCAGCCAACTTGTTTCGGCAGCTAACTATGGCTACACCTTC
V: TRBV5-4; J: TRBJ2-1; D: -; size: once; length: 16; CDR3: CASSLAGGSSYNEQFF; DNA: TGTGCCAGCAGCTTGGCGGGCGGAAGCTCCTACAATGAGCAGTTCTTC
V: TRBV18; J: TRBJ1-1; D: -; size: -; length: 14; CDR3: CASSLQAGNTEAFF; DNA: TGTGCCAGCTCATTACAGGCGGGGAACACTGAAGCTTTCTTT
V: TRBV5-8; J: TRBJ2-3; D: -; size: -; length: 15; CDR3: CALAGRVVSTDTQYF; DNA: TGTGCCCTCGCGGGAAGGGTAGTTAGCACAGATACGCAGTATTTT
V: TRBV6-5; J: TRBJ1-1; D: TRBD1; size: -; length: 15; CDR3: CASSYKQGANTEAFF; DNA: TGTGCCAGCAGTTACAAGCAGGGGGCGAACACTGAAGCTTTCTTT
V: TRBV5-8; J: TRBJ2-5; D: -; size: -; length: 15; CDR3: CASSLEGRGAETQYF; DNA: TGTGCCAGCAGCTTGGAGGGCAGGGGTGCGGAGACCCAGTACTTC
V: TRBV18; J: TRBJ1-6; D: -; size: -; length: 13; CDR3: CASSRDSNSPLHF; DNA: TGTGCCAGCTCAAGAGACAGTAATTCACCCCTCCACTTT
V: TRBV3-1/TRBV3-2; J: TRBJ1-3; D: TRBD1; size: -; length: 17; CDR3: CASSPLGQGSSGNTIYF; DNA: TGTGCCAGCAGCCCCCTTGGACAGGGAAGCTCTGGAAACACCATATATTTT
V: TRBV12-3/TRBV12-4; J: TRBJ1-5; D: TRBD1; size: -; length: 13; CDR3: CASSTQGSQPQHF; DNA: TGTGCCAGCAGTACACAGGGGAGTCAGCCCCAGCATTTT
V: TRBV2; J: TRBJ2-2; D: TRBD2; size: -; length: 20; CDR3: CASSPRTSGRALTSTGELFF; DNA: TGTGCCAGCAGTCCAAGGACTAGCGGGAGGGCCTTAACAAGCACCGGGGAGCTGTTTTTT
V: TRBV6-6; J: TRBJ2-2; D: TRBD2; size: -; length: 15; CDR3: CASSYEVAGAGELFF; DNA: TGTGCCAGCAGTTACGAAGTAGCGGGAGCCGGGGAGCTGTTTTTT
V: TRBV5-4; J: TRBJ2-7; D: -; size: -; length: 13; CDR3: CASSFGVSYEQYF; DNA: TGTGCCAGCAGCTTCGGGGTGTCGTACGAGCAGTACTTC
V: TRBV7-6; J: TRBJ2-7; D: TRBD1; size: -; length: 15; CDR3: CASSSQDRDSYEQYF; DNA: TGTGCCAGCAGCTCCCAGGACAGGGACTCCTACGAGCAGTACTTC
V: TRBV12-2; J: TRBJ1-4; D: -; size: -; length: 18; CDR3: CASRLAHVGWGRSEKLFF; DNA: TGTGCAAGTCGCTTAGCGCATGTGGGGTGGGGTCGAAGCGAAAAACTGTTTTTT
V: TRBV7-2; J: TRBJ2-1; D: -; size: -; length: 17; CDR3: CASSLRGPDSDYNEQFF; DNA: TGTGCCAGCAGCTTGCGAGGTCCGGATTCAGACTACAATGAGCAGTTCTTC
V: TRBV27; J: TRBJ2-2; D: -; size: -; length: 13; CDR3: CASSFGNTGELFF; DNA: TGTGCCAGCAGTTTCGGGAACACCGGGGAGCTGTTTTTT
V: TRBV7-8; J: TRBJ2-7; D: -; size: few; length: 15; CDR3: CASSLAGRGEGEQYF; DNA: TGTGCCAGCAGCTTAGCAGGCAGGGGAGAGGGGGAGCAGTACTTC
V: TRBV30; J: TRBJ1-4; D: -; size: -; length: 13; CDR3: CAFYRRGGEKLFF; DNA: TGTGCCTTCTACAGGAGGGGTGGTGAAAAACTGTTTTTT
V: TRBV7-9; J: TRBJ2-1; D: -; size: -; length: 16; CDR3: CASSSMVSGIPYEQFF; DNA: TGTGCCAGCAGCTCCATGGTTAGCGGCATCCCTTACGAGCAGTTCTTC
V: TRBV10-3; J: TRBJ2-1; D: -; size: -; length: 13; CDR3: CAISGPTYNEQFF; DNA: TGTGCCATCAGTGGACCGACCTACAATGAGCAGTTCTTC
V: TRBV27; J: TRBJ1-1; D: -; size: -; length: 14; CDR3: CASSRHRMNTEAFF; DNA: TGTGCCAGCAGTCGACACAGAATGAACACTGAAGCTTTCTTT
V: TRBV27; J: TRBJ2-7; D: -; size: -; length: 12; CDR3: CASGREVYEQYF; DNA: TGTGCCAGCGGGAGAGAGGTATACGAGCAGTACTTC
V: TRBV7-9; J: TRBJ2-7; D: -; size: -; length: 10; CDR3: CASDGYEQYF; DNA: TGTGCCAGTGACGGTTACGAGCAGTACTTC
V: TRBV5-5; J: TRBJ1-6; D: -; size: -; length: 16; CDR3: CASSLNSGLLNSPLHF; DNA: TGTGCCAGCAGCTTGAACTCGGGACTGCTAAATTCACCCCTCCACTTT
V: TRBV5-1; J: TRBJ2-1; D: TRBD2; size: -; length: 15; CDR3: CASSLAPGGPREQFF; DNA: TGCGCCAGCAGCTTGGCACCGGGAGGGCCAAGGGAGCAGTTCTTC
V: TRBV27; J: TRBJ1-5; D: TRBD1; size: -; length: 13; CDR3: CASSFDRDQPQHF; DNA: TGTGCCAGCAGTTTTGACAGGGATCAGCCCCAGCATTTT
V: TRBV6-5; J: TRBJ1-1; D: -; size: -; length: 14; CDR3: CASMSRLENTEAFF; DNA: TGTGCCAGCATGAGCCGGTTGGAGAACACTGAAGCTTTCTTT
V: TRBV4-1; J: TRBJ2-5; D: TRBD2; size: -; length: 21; CDR3: CASSQGAGGARREGGQETQYF; DNA: TGCGCCAGCAGCCAAGGGGCCGGTGGGGCGCGGCGGGAGGGCGGTCAAGAGACCCAGTACTTC
V: TRBV3-1/TRBV3-2; J: TRBJ1-1; D: TRBD1; size: -; length: 14; CDR3: CASSYGTGSFEAFF; DNA: TGTGCCAGCAGCTACGGGACAGGCTCATTTGAAGCTTTCTTT
V: TRBV18; J: TRBJ2-2; D: -; size: -; length: 16; CDR3: CASSVSQGRNTGELFF; DNA: TGTGCCAGCTCAGTGTCGCAGGGGAGGAACACCGGGGAGCTGTTTTTT